This TCR beta chain is drawn from a study of blood T cell repertoires in COVID-19. The assay was immunoSEQ multiplex PCR, and TCRdb's table has in-frame clones only and misses some. The repertoire holds 300,000 to 400,000 clones, with more than 70% as singletons. The receptor's source is a woman aged 45-65 years who had recovered from COVID-19. The material sequenced was peripheral blood.

The CDR3 loop reads CASSTKGQGDIQYF. The CDR3 DNA sequence: TGTGCCAGCAGCACAAAAGGGCAGGGTGACATTCAGTACTTC. The chain carries TRBV28 and TRBJ2-4, with TRBD1 as a possible D gene (5 bases). With 6 bases removed from V and 8 bases from J, the gap between germline ends came to 17 bases. The CDR3 consists of 14 residues. Germline-derived CDR1 and CDR2 are MDHEN and SYDVKM.